This TCR beta chain was recorded in a study of regulatory T cells in long-lasting Graves disease. This clonotype was seen many times. The germline gives CDR1 DFQATT, CDR2 SNEGSKA (reference sequence). With 5 bases removed from V and 0 bases from J, the gap between germline ends came to 10 bases. The CDR3 is 13 residues long. Noted time point: newly diagnosed GD, antithyroid drugs for less than 3 months. The TCR library was made from RNA extracted from PBMCs. According to the study, TCR beta libraries were built with iRepertoire HTBI primers and CDR3-region Arm-PCR. Using its own MiXCR run on the multiplex PCR reads, TCRdb lists one record per CDR3 protein. The table shows 350,000 to 450,000 distinct CDR3 sequences, with approximately 12% occurring only once. These data are also associated with another study on T cells in Graves' hyperthyroidism and ophthalmopathy. Turning to that study: A 13 V-J model separated ophthalmopathy from stable hyperthyroidism.

V usage is TRBV20-1 and J usage is TRBJ1-1; D possibly corresponds to TRBD1 (5 bases). Sequencing was performed on peripheral blood mononuclear cells (PBMCs), taken at new diagnosis, from a patient treated with antithyroid drugs. The TCR sequence derives from a woman younger than 30 with Graves disease. CDR3 DNA sequence: TGCAGTGCTCCCCGGGACTTGAACACTGAAGCTTTCTTT. Protein: CSAPRDLNTEAFF.